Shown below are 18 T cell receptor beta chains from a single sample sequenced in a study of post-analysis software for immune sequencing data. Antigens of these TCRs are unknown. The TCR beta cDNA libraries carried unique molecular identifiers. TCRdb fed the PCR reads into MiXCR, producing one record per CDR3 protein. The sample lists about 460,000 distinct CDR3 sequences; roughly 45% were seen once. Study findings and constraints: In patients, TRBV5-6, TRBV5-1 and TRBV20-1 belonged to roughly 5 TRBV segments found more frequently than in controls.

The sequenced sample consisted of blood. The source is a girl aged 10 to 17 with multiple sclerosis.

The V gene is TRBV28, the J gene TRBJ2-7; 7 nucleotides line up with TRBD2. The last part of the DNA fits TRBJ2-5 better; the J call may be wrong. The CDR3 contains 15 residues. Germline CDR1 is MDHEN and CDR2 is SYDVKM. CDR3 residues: CASTPSGLGQETQYF. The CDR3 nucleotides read TGTGCCAGCACCCCTAGCGGACTGGGGCAAGAGACCCAGTACTTC.

The CDR3 DNA is TGTGCCAGCAGCGTCCTCAGGGGGAACACTGAAGCTTTCTTT. Its translation: CASSVLRGNTEAFF. The chain links TRBV7-2 to TRBJ1-1; possible D gene TRBD1, 6 bases. V shed 5 bases and J shed 1 base, with 11 bases lying between them. The CDR3 covers 14 residues. Germline CDR1 is SGHTA and CDR2 is FQGNSA.

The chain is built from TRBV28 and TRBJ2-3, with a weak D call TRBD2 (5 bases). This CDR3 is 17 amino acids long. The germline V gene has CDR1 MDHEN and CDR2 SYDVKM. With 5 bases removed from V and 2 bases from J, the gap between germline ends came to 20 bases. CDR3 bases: TGTGCCAGCAGTCCGACCTATGGAGGAACTTCCACAGATACGCAGTATTTT. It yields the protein CASSPTYGGTSTDTQYF.

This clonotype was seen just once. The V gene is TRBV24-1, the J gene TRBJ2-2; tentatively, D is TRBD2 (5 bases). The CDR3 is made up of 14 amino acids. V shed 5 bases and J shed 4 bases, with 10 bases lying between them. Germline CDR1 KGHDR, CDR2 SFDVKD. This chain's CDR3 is CATSGGQVTGELFF. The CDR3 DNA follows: TGTGCCACCAGTGGCGGGCAGGTCACCGGGGAGCTGTTTTTT.

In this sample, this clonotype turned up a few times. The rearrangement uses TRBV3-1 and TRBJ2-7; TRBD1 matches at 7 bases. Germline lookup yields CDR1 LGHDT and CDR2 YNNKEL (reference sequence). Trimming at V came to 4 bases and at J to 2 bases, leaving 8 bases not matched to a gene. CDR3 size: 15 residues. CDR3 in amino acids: CASSRQGQGAYEQYF. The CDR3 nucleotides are TGTGCCAGCAGCCGGCAGGGCCAGGGGGCCTACGAGCAGTACTTC.

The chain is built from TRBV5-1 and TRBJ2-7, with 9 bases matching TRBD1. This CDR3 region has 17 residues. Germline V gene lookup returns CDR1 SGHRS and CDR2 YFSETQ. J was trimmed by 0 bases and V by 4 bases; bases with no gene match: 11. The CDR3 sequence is CASSRTTGTGTSYEQYF. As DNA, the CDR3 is TGCGCCAGCAGCAGGACAACCGGGACAGGGACCTCCTACGAGCAGTACTTC.

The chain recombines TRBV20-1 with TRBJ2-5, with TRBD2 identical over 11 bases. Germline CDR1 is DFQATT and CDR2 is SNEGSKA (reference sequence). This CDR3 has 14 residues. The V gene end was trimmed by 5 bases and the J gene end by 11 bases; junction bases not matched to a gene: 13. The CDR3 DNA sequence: TGCAGTGCTGGCCTGGGACTAGCGGACAATGAGCAGTACTTC. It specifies CSAGLGLADNEQYF.

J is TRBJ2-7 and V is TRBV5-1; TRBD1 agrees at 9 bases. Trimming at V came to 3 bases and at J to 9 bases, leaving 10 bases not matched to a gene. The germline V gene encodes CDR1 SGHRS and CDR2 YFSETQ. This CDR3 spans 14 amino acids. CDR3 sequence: CASSWGQGDDGQYF. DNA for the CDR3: TGCGCCAGCAGCTGGGGACAGGGAGACGACGGGCAGTACTTC.

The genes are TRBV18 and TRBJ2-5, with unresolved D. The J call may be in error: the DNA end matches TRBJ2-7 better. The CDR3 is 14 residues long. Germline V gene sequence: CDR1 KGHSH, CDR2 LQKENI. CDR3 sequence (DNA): TGTGCCAGCTCACCAGGATCGGCTAATGACGAGCAGTACTTC. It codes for CASSPGSANDEQYF.

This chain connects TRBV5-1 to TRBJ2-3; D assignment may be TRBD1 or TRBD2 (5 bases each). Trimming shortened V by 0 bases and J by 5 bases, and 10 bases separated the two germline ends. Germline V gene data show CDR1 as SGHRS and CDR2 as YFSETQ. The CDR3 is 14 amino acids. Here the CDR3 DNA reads TGCGCCAGCAGCTTGGGCAGGGCGGGAGATACGCAGTATTTT. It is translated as CASSLGRAGDTQYF.

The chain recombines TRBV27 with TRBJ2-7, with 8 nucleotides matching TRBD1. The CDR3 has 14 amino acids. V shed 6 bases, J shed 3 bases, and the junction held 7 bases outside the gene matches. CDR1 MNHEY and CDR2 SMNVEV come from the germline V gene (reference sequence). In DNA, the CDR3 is TGTGCCAGCAGCCCTCGGGACAGGAGCTACGAGCAGTACTTC. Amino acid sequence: CASSPRDRSYEQYF.

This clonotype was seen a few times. The CDR3 bases are TGCGCCAGCAGCCTATCTGGGGGAAGCGATTACAATGAGCAGTTCTTC. Residues: CASSLSGGSDYNEQFF. The chain has TRBV5-1 and TRBJ2-1, with D perhaps being TRBD1 or TRBD2 (5 bases each). The CDR3 has 16 residues. Trimming removed 4 bases at V and 4 bases at J, with 18 bases between. Per germline, CDR1 SGHRS and CDR2 YFSETQ.

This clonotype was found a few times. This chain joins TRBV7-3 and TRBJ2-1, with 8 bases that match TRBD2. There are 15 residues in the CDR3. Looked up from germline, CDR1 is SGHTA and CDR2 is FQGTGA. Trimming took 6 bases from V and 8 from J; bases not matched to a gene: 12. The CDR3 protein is CASRPGGAGGHEQFF. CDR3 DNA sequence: TGTGCCAGCAGGCCGGGGGGGGCTGGAGGCCATGAGCAGTTCTTC. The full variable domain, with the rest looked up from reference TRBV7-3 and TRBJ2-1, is GAGVSQTPSNKVTEKGKYVELRCDPISGHTALYWYRQSLGQGPEFLIYFQGTGAADDSGLPNDRFFAVRPEGSVSTLKIQRTERGDSAVYLCASRPGGAGGHEQFFGPGTRLTVL.

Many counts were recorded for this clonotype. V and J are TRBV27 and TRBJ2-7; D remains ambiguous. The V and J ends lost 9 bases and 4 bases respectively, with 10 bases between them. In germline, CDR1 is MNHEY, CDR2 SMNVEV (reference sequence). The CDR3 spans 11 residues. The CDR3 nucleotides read TGTGCCAGTTCGATAGGTTACGAGCAGTACTTC. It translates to CASSIGYEQYF.

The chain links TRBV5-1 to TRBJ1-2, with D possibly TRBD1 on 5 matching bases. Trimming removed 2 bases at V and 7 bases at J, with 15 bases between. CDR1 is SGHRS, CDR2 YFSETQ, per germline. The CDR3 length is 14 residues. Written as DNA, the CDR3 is TGCGCCAGCAGCTTAGGACAAAGGGAATCTGGCTACACCTTC. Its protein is CASSLGQRESGYTF.

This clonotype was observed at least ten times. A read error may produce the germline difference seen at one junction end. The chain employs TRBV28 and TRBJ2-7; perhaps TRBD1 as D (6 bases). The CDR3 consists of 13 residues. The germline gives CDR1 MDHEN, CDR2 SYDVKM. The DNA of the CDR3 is TGCGCCAGCAGCTTGCCAGGGGCCTACGAGCAGTACTTC. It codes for CASSLPGAYEQYF.

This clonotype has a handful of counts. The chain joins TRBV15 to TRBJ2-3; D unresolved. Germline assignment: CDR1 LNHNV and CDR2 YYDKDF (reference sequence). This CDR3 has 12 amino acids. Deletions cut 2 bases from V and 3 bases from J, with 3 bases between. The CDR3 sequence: CATSRLTDTQYF. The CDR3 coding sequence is TGTGCCACCAGCAGACTGACAGATACGCAGTATTTT.

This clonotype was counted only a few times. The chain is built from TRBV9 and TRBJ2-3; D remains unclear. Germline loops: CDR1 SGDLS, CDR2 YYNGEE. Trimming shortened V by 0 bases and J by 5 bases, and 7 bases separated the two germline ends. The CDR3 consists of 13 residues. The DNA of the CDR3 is TGTGCCAGCAGCGTAGGAAATCAAGATACGCAGTATTTT. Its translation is CASSVGNQDTQYF. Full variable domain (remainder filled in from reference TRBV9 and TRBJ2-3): DSGVTQTPKHLITATGQRVTLRCSPRSGDLSVYWYQQSLDQGLQFLIQYYNGEERAKGNILERFSAQQFPDLHSELNLSSLELGDSALYFCASSVGNQDTQYFGPGTRLTVL.